This TCR beta chain was observed in a study of cytomegalovirus exposure and HLA in healthy donors. Whole-study results and caveats: Most subjects had HLA-A and HLA-B alleles reportedly predicted accurately by TCR beta sequences. Data from an earlier analysis indicated that most TCR beta V segments were productive either about 87% or about 30% of the time.

This CDR3 is 14 amino acids long. V was shortened by 3 bases and J by 8 bases, with 15 bases between the two germline ends. Germline V gene sequence: CDR1 LNHNV, CDR2 YYDKDF (reference sequence). Primers included in the PCR were 60 Vbeta and 13 Jbeta primers. TCRdb's copy holds only in-frame clones and misses some; the assay was immunoSEQ multiplex PCR. The data show 100,000 to 120,000 clones, roughly three quarters seen once. On this clone itself: As yet, its antigen is unknown.

V usage is TRBV15 and J usage is TRBJ2-3, with unresolved D. This sequence was found in a man aged 25-40 years in good health and CMV-seronegative. The sample was PBMCs. Here the CDR3 reads CATSSTSNQRTQYF. In DNA, the CDR3 is TGTGCCACCAGCAGTACCAGCAATCAGCGTACGCAGTATTTT.